The 2 T cell receptor beta chains listed next were all sequenced from one sample in a study of regulatory dendritic cells for organ transplantation. Their recognized antigens are unknown. Allogeneic regulatory or mature dendritic cells were co-cultured for under six days with CFSE-labeled sorted T cells at 1:10. Generated by immunoSEQ multiplex PCR, the TCRdb table keeps only in-frame clones and is missing some. The table lists a few thousand clones, 50% to 70% of them singletons. Sequences were obtained from memory CD8+ T cells from blood cultured with dendritic cells. As to subset: CD45RO+ memory T cells. Receptor source: a human donor in good health.

V usage is TRBV5-6 and J usage is TRBJ2-4; TRBD2 matches at 7 bases. V lost 2 bases to trimming and J lost 8 bases; unmatched junction nucleotides: 7. CDR1 is SGHDT, CDR2 YYEEEE, per germline. The CDR3 covers 14 residues. CDR3 region: CASSLGSGRDIQYF. The CDR3, as DNA: TGTGCCAGCAGCTTAGGATCAGGGAGGGACATTCAGTACTTC.

V usage is TRBV5-8 and J usage is TRBJ2-1; D is perhaps TRBD2 (6 bases). This CDR3 spans 14 amino acids. The V and J ends lost 1 base and 4 bases respectively, with 9 bases between them. Germline V CDR1 and CDR2: SGHTS, YDEGEE. CDR3 DNA: TGTGCCAGCAGCTTGACAGGAGGGTACAATGAGCAGTTCTTC. Residues: CASSLTGGYNEQFF.